This TCR beta chain was captured in a study of blood T cell repertoires in COVID-19. Across the whole study: COVID-19 samples collected from the United States, Italy and Spain covered acute and convalescent phases. From T cells, B-cell-depleted T cells, or PBMCs came the material, which was cDNA or gDNA.

How the authors handled the data: How many nucleated cells were present was estimated from reference gene primer amplification. Generated by immunoSEQ multiplex PCR, the TCRdb table keeps only in-frame clones and is missing some. For V, J and clone size, that table is used; D and trimming come from the DNA. The data hold a few hundred thousand clones, with approximately 86% observed a single time. The sequenced material came from peripheral blood. The sequence was collected from a human donor in a cohort sampled during active COVID-19.

The CDR3, as DNA: TGTGCCTGGAGAGGGACAACGAACACTGAAGCTTTCTTT. Its protein product is CAWRGTTNTEAFF. The V and J genes are TRBV30 and TRBJ1-1, with D perhaps matching TRBD1 (6 bases). V shed 3 bases and J shed 1 base, with 9 bases lying between them. The germline gives CDR1 GTSNPN, CDR2 SVGIG (reference sequence). The CDR3 runs to 13 residues.